The 27 T cell receptor beta chains below all came from one sample that was sequenced in a study of cytomegalovirus exposure and HLA in healthy donors. PCR used 60 Vbeta primers and 13 Jbeta primers. Libraries were prepared by immunoSEQ multiplex PCR; TCRdb keeps only in-frame clonotypes and omits some of them. This table has 200,000 to 250,000 clones, 65% to 90% appearing once. The specimen was PBMCs. These receptors were collected from a girl aged 10 to 17 in good health and CMV-seronegative.

This rearrangement joins TRBV28 to TRBJ2-7; 11 nucleotides agree with TRBD1. The germline V gene encodes CDR1 MDHEN and CDR2 SYDVKM. The CDR3 loop spans 14 amino acids. Trimming took 8 bases from V and 2 from J; bases not matched to a gene: 5. For the CDR3, the DNA is TGTGCCAGCCGGGACAGGGGGAGCCCCTACGAGCAGTACTTC. The encoded protein is CASRDRGSPYEQYF.

In this sample, this clone turned up once. The J gene is TRBJ2-7, the V gene TRBV28, with D perhaps TRBD2 (6 bases). Germline lookup yields CDR1 MDHEN and CDR2 SYDVKM. V was clipped by 5 bases and J by 4 bases, with 12 bases between them. CDR3 size: 13 residues. CDR3 nucleotides: TGTGCCAGCAGTAGACTAGGGTGGTACGAGCAGTACTTC. This translates into CASSRLGWYEQYF. The variable domain in full, completed from reference TRBV28 and TRBJ2-7, reads DVKVTQSSRYLVKRTGEKVFLECVQDMDHENMFWYRQDPGLGLRLIYFSYDVKMKEKGDIPEGYSVSREKKERFSLILESASTNQTSMYLCASSRLGWYEQYFGPGTRLTVT.

This chain links TRBV27 with TRBJ2-2; perhaps TRBD2 as D (6 bases). V was pared by 6 bases and J by 0 bases, with 14 bases between. The CDR3 is 16 residues long. Germline assignment: CDR1 MNHEY and CDR2 SMNVEV (reference sequence). CDR3 amino acids: CASRDSAGTNTGELFF. The CDR3, as DNA: TGTGCCAGCAGGGACTCCGCGGGGACGAACACCGGGGAGCTGTTTTTT.

This clone was seen only a few times. This chain uses TRBV5-6 with TRBJ2-1; no firm D call. The CDR3 is 15 residues long. The V and J ends lost 4 bases and 3 bases respectively, with 14 bases between them. The germline V gene encodes CDR1 SGHDT and CDR2 YYEEEE. The DNA for the CDR3 is TGTGCCAGCAGCCTTTATGGTAGAAACTACAATGAGCAGTTCTTC. Translation: CASSLYGRNYNEQFF.

V gene TRBV6-1 combines with J gene TRBJ2-1; possible D gene TRBD2, 6 bases. The CDR3 is 15 amino acids. Trimming took off 4 bases at V and 6 bases at J, with 16 bases between the two ends. CDR1 MNHNS and CDR2 SASEGT come from the germline V gene. CDR3: CASSVQVEGSNEQFF. The CDR3 DNA reads TGTGCCAGCAGTGTACAAGTGGAGGGTAGCAATGAGCAGTTCTTC.

This clone was recorded only once. The chain has TRBV4-2 and TRBJ2-3, with 7 bases identical to TRBD2. V dropped 2 bases and J dropped 1; count of bases not matched to a gene: 6. This CDR3 has 16 residues. From germline, CDR1 is LGHNA and CDR2 YNFKEQ. CDR3 nucleotide sequence: TGTGCCAGCAGCCAATTAATCAGCGGGGGCACAGATACGCAGTATTTT. It translates to CASSQLISGGTDTQYF.

The CDR3, as DNA: TGTGCCAGCTCACCACGGCACATTTTACGCACTGAAGCTTTCTTT. This gives the protein CASSPRHILRTEAFF. The chain has TRBV18 and TRBJ1-1, with D uncertain. This CDR3 spans 15 amino acids. Trimming shortened V by 1 base and J by 4 bases, and 13 bases separated the two germline ends. Germline V CDR1 and CDR2: KGHSH, LQKENI.

The rearrangement uses TRBV28 and TRBJ2-1; 11 bases line up with TRBD2. This CDR3 has 13 residues. Germline V gene sequence: CDR1 MDHEN, CDR2 SYDVKM. The V segment lost 6 bases and the J segment 6 bases; nucleotides outside the gene matches: 1. CDR3 amino acids: CASRLAGVNEQFF. The DNA of the CDR3 is TGTGCCAGCAGACTAGCGGGGGTCAATGAGCAGTTCTTC.

The rearrangement links TRBV9 to TRBJ2-3; D is unclear. Germline CDR1 reads SGDLS; CDR2 reads YYNGEE. V lost 0 bases and J 4 bases, leaving 3 bases between the germline ends. This CDR3 region has 12 residues. CDR3 bases: TGTGCCAGCAGCGTAGTCGCAGATACGCAGTATTTT. Amino acid sequence: CASSVVADTQYF.

J is TRBJ2-5 and V is TRBV6-6; the match to TRBD2 covers 9 bases. The J call may be faulty, since TRBJ2-7 better matches the DNA end. CDR3 size: 13 residues. In germline, CDR1 is MNHNY, CDR2 SVGAGI (reference sequence). The CDR3 here is CASIAGVSYEQYF. Written as DNA, the CDR3 is TGTGCCAGCATAGCGGGAGTTTCCTACGAGCAGTACTTC.

The rearrangement joins TRBV15 to TRBJ2-6, with TRBD2 as a possible D gene (6 bases). V lost 2 bases and J 0 bases, leaving 11 bases between the germline ends. This CDR3 region has 17 residues. The germline V gene has CDR1 LNHNV and CDR2 YYDKDF (reference sequence). The CDR3: CATSRTGVSSGANVLTF. The CDR3 DNA sequence: TGTGCCACCAGCAGAACGGGGGTGAGCTCTGGGGCCAACGTCCTGACTTTC.

This sequence joins TRBV7-8 and TRBJ2-5, with D uncertain. Germline loops: CDR1 SGHVS, CDR2 FQNEAQ. The CDR3 extends over 17 amino acids. Trimming shortened V by 0 bases and J by 1 base, and 15 bases separated the two germline ends. The CDR3 bases are TGTGCCAGCAGCTTAGCCACCAAGGTACACAGCCAAGAGACCCAGTACTTC. It codes for CASSLATKVHSQETQYF.

The chain is built from TRBV7-2 and TRBJ1-2, with D perhaps matching TRBD1 (6 bases). Trimming left V 1 base short and J 4 bases short, with 16 bases between. Per the germline V gene, CDR1 is SGHTA and CDR2 is FQGNSA. The CDR3 consists of 16 residues. The CDR3 region has the DNA TGTGCCAGCAGCTTAGTGGGTGACAGGAGATTCTATGGCTACACCTTC. Translating gives CASSLVGDRRFYGYTF.

This sequence joins TRBV19 and TRBJ2-3; 7 bases fit TRBD2. CDR1 is LNHDA, CDR2 SQIVND, per germline (reference sequence). The CDR3 length is 14 residues. The V segment lost 6 bases and the J segment 4 bases; nucleotides outside the gene matches: 7. CDR3 loop: CASRNEGRADTQYF. As DNA, the CDR3 is TGTGCCAGTAGGAACGAGGGGAGGGCAGATACGCAGTATTTT.

The rearrangement uses TRBV5-4 and TRBJ2-7, with D possibly TRBD2 on 6 matching bases. The CDR3 is 14 residues long. Germline V gene sequence: CDR1 SGHNT, CDR2 YYREEE (reference sequence). Deletions cut 1 base from V and 2 bases from J, with 10 bases between. For the CDR3, the DNA is TGTGCCAGCAGCTTGAAACTAGCTCCCTACGAGCAGTACTTC. This translates into CASSLKLAPYEQYF.

The chain links TRBV4-1 to TRBJ2-7; 9 bases map to TRBD1. Germline V gene data show CDR1 as MGHRA and CDR2 as YSYEKL. The ends lost 0 bases at V and 3 bases at J; junction bases unmatched: 3. The CDR3 is 15 amino acids. In DNA, the CDR3 is TGCGCCAGCAGCCAAGACGGGACAGGGCGCTACGAGCAGTACTTC. Encoded protein: CASSQDGTGRYEQYF.

This clone appeared a single time. The chain uses TRBV6-5 and TRBJ2-2; tentatively, D is TRBD1 (5 bases). This CDR3 has 14 residues. The germline V gene has CDR1 MNHEY and CDR2 SVGAGI. The germline V and J ends were trimmed by 8 bases and 0 bases, with 10 bases remaining between them. This chain's CDR3 is CASQRGSNTGELFF. The CDR3 DNA reads TGTGCCAGCCAAAGGGGTTCGAACACCGGGGAGCTGTTTTTT.

This rearrangement joins TRBV30 to TRBJ1-5; the D gene is possibly TRBD1 (5 bases). Germline CDR1 and CDR2: GTSNPN and SVGIG (reference sequence). Trimming removed 1 base from V and 0 bases from J, with 10 bases in between. The CDR3 runs 15 residues. Written as DNA, the CDR3 is TGTGCCTGGAGTGGGGGGGGTAGTAGCAATCAGCCCCAGCATTTT. Amino acid sequence: CAWSGGGSSNQPQHF.

The chain joins TRBV19 to TRBJ2-1, with 10 bases that match TRBD2. The CDR3 spans 14 residues. Trimming took 4 bases from V and 7 from J; bases not matched to a gene: 4. Germline V gives CDR1 LNHDA, CDR2 SQIVND (reference sequence). The CDR3 sequence: CASSKASGSNEQFF. CDR3 nucleotides: TGTGCCAGTAGTAAGGCTAGCGGGAGTAATGAGCAGTTCTTC.

The V gene is TRBV5-1, the J gene TRBJ1-3; D gene uncertain. CDR3 length equals 13 residues. The V gene's germline CDR1 is SGHRS and CDR2 YFSETQ. V shed 4 bases and J shed 0 bases, with 5 bases lying between them. The CDR3 is CASSGSSGNTIYF. The DNA of the CDR3 is TGCGCCAGCAGCGGGAGCTCTGGAAACACCATATATTTT.

This chain connects TRBV18 to TRBJ1-6, with D perhaps TRBD1 (6 bases). The germline V gene encodes CDR1 KGHSH and CDR2 LQKENI. The CDR3 loop spans 15 amino acids. V lost 4 bases, J lost 12 bases, and 19 bases lay in between. DNA of the CDR3: TGTGCCAGCTCACAGAATCTCAGGGGTATGGAACCCCTCCACTTT. Its protein is CASSQNLRGMEPLHF. Full variable domain (outside the CDR3, taken from reference TRBV18 and TRBJ1-6): NAGVMQNPRHLVRRRGQEARLRCSPMKGHSHVYWYRQLPEEGLKFMVYLQKENIIDESGMPKERFSAEFPKEGPSILRIQQVVRGDSAAYFCASSQNLRGMEPLHFGNGTRLTVT.

V gene TRBV19 combines with J gene TRBJ2-6; D gene ambiguous. CDR1 and CDR2 (germline): LNHDA, SQIVND (reference sequence). V lost 8 bases, J lost 12 bases, and 20 bases lay in between. This CDR3 is 14 amino acids long. CDR3 DNA: TGTGCCAGTGGTTTCGGTGTCGGCCTAGGCGTCCTGACTTTC. Its protein is CASGFGVGLGVLTF.

This clone occurred a few times. V and J are TRBV9 and TRBJ2-2, with D uncertain. Germline V gives CDR1 SGDLS, CDR2 YYNGEE. The CDR3 runs 13 residues. Trimming cost V 0 bases and J 8 bases, with 8 bases left between them. CDR3 DNA: TGTGCCAGCAGCGTAGTTGAGACAGGGGAGCTGTTTTTT. Its protein is CASSVVETGELFF.

The chain employs TRBV28 and TRBJ1-4, with D possibly matching TRBD1 (5 bases). The CDR3 totals 15 residues. The germline gives CDR1 MDHEN, CDR2 SYDVKM. Trimming stripped 3 bases from V and 6 bases from J, with 14 bases between. CDR3 amino acids: CASSFRAGIDEKLFF. In DNA form, the CDR3 reads TGTGCCAGCAGTTTCCGGGCAGGGATAGATGAAAAACTGTTTTTT.

This sequence joins TRBV2 and TRBJ2-5, with 11 positions matching TRBD2. In germline, CDR1 is SNHLY, CDR2 FYNNEI. V dropped 5 bases and J dropped 5; count of bases not matched to a gene: 7. The CDR3 runs to 15 residues. The CDR3 bases are TGTGCCAGCAGTCGACTAGCGGGGATGGTGGAGACCCAGTACTTC. Translating gives CASSRLAGMVETQYF. The full variable domain, completed using reference TRBV2 and TRBJ2-5, is EPEVTQTPSHQVTQMGQEVILRCVPISNHLYFYWYRQILGQKVEFLVSFYNNEISEKSEIFDDQFSVERPDGSNFTLKIRSTKLEDSAMYFCASSRLAGMVETQYFGPGTRLLVL.

This clone was counted a single time. The CDR3 DNA follows: TGTGCCAGCAGCCAAGACGGGTCCTATGGCTACACCTTC. It encodes CASSQDGSYGYTF. The chain combines TRBV4-2 with TRBJ1-2; D gene uncertain. Trimming removed 0 bases at V and 4 bases at J, with 6 bases between. The germline V gene encodes CDR1 LGHNA and CDR2 YNFKEQ. There are 13 residues in the CDR3.

The gene calls are TRBV4-3 and TRBJ1-1; tentative D call: TRBD1 (5 bases). Per germline, CDR1 LGHNA and CDR2 YSLEER. V lost 0 bases to trimming and J lost 1 base, with 12 bases between them. CDR3 length: 16 amino acids. The CDR3: CASSQDSGAENTEAFF. The CDR3 coding sequence is TGCGCCAGCAGCCAAGATAGCGGGGCTGAGAACACTGAAGCTTTCTTT.